A selection of T cell receptor beta chains follows, all from one sample in a study of shared clonotypes between healthy human individuals. Clones were read by immunoSEQ multiplex PCR, and TCRdb kept only the in-frame ones, dropping some. Of 1.4 million to 1.5 million clones in the sample, 96% were seen once. The specimen was naive CD4+ T cells sorted from blood. These receptors came from a man aged 25 to 40 in good health. The CDR3 runs from the conserved cysteine through the conserved F or W. The order of the fields is D gene, J gene, clone size, CDR3 length, V gene, CDR3 DNA, CDR3 protein. The D gene is left open where the match is weak. The listing skips clone size in some rows; elsewhere it reads once, few, many or a size class.

TRBD2 TRBJ2-3 NA 16 TRBV7-9 TGTGCCAGCAGCTTCCTAGGACTAGCGGGCACAGATACGCAGTATTTT CASSFLGLAGTDTQYF
NA TRBJ1-1 NA 12 TRBV29-1 TGCAGCGTCGAACTAGCGGGGAGCCGAGCTTTCTTT CSVELAGSRAFF
NA TRBJ2-3 few 13 TRBV28 TGTGCCAGCAGTTTATTGGGCACAGATACGCAGTATTTT CASSLLGTDTQYF
NA TRBJ2-1 NA 16 TRBV5-1 TGCGCCAGCAGCTTGGCCTGGCAGGGGGAGGACAATGAGCAGTTCTTC CASSLAWQGEDNEQFF
NA TRBJ2-1 NA 15 TRBV19 TGTGCCAGTAGTTACCCGGCTCGGAGGGGGAATGAGCAGTTCTTC CASSYPARRGNEQFF
NA TRBJ1-1 NA 13 TRBV18 TGTGCCAGCTCACTCAAAACGGACACTGAAGCTTTCTTT CASSLKTDTEAFF
NA TRBJ1-2 NA 13 TRBV6-5 TGTGCCAGCAGGGACACGACCCTCTATGGCTACACCTTC CASRDTTLYGYTF
NA TRBJ2-3 NA 13 TRBV25-1 TGTGCCAGCAGTGGAGGTTACTTAGATACGCAGTATTTT CASSGGYLDTQYF
NA TRBJ1-1 NA 13 TRBV7-2 TGTGCCAGCAGCCCACCGGGCTCAAGGAGAGCTTTCTTT CASSPPGSRRAFF
NA TRBJ2-1 NA 11 TRBV18 TGTGCCAGCTCCCAATACAATGAGCAGTTCTTC CASSQYNEQFF
NA TRBJ1-1 NA 13 TRBV5-4 TGTGCCAGCAGCTCTAAGGGTCGGTTAGAAGCTTTCTTT CASSSKGRLEAFF
NA TRBJ2-1 once 14 TRBV18 TGTGCCAGCTCACCAATGGACAGATACAATGAGCAGTTCTTC CASSPMDRYNEQFF
TRBD2 TRBJ2-5 NA 14 TRBV7-2 TGTGCCAGCAGCCTTAGCGGGGCCCAAGAGACCCAGTACTTC CASSLSGAQETQYF
TRBD1 TRBJ2-7 NA 13 TRBV25-1 TGTGCCAGCAGTGGGGACAGCTACTACGAGCAGTACTTC CASSGDSYYEQYF
NA TRBJ2-2 once 12 TRBV18 TGTGCCAGCTCACCAGGGGCCGGGGAGCTGTTTTTT CASSPGAGELFF
NA TRBJ2-1 NA 12 TRBV28 TGTGCCAGCAACTCCGGGGGATGGCCTCGCTTCTTC CASNSGGWPRFF